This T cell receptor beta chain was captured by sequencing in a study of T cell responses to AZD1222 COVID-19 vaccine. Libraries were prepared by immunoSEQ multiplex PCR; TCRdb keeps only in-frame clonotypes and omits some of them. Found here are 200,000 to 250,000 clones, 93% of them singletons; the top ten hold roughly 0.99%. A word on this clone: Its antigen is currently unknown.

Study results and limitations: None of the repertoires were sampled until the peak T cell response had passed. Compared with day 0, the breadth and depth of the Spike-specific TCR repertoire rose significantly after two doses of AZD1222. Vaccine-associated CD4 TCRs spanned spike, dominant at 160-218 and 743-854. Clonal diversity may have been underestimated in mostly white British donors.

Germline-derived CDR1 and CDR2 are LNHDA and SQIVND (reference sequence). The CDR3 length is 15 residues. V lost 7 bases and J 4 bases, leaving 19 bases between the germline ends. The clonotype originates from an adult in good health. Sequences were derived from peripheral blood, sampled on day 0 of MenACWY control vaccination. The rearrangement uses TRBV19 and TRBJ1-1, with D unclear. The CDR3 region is CASTIGPTRGTEAFF. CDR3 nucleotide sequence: TGTGCCAGTACCATTGGGCCAACCCGGGGCACTGAAGCTTTCTTT.